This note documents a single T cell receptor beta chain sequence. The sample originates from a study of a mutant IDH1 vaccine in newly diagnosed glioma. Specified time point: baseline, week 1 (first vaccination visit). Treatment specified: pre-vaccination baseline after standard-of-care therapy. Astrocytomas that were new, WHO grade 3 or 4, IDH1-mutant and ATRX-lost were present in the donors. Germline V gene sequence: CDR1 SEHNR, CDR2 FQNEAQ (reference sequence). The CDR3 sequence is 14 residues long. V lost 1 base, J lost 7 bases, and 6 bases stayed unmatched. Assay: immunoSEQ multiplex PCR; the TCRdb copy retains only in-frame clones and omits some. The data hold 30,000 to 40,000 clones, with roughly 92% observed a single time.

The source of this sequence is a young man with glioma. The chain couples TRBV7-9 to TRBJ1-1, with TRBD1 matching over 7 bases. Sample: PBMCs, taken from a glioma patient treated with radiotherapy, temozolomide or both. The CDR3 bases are TGTGCCAGCAGCTTAGGGGCAGGGGGTAATGAAGCTTTCTTT. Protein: CASSLGAGGNEAFF.